Listed below are T cell receptor beta chains from one sample, sequenced in a study of cytomegalovirus exposure and HLA in healthy donors. Sequencing was performed with immunoSEQ multiplex PCR; in TCRdb, only in-frame clones are kept and a portion is missing. Of over 85,000 clones listed, approximately 69% are singletons. The sequenced sample consisted of PBMCs. These TCRs come from a female donor in good health and CMV-seronegative. Both conserved end residues are part of each CDR3. A D gene is named only where the DNA matches it firmly. Only part of the rows carry a size: once, few, many, or a class if the clone is expanded.

v_call: TRBV5-6; clone_size: few; d_call: TRBD2; j_call: TRBJ2-1; cdr3_aa: CASRPIATSGRGEQFF; cdr3_nt: TGTGCCAGCAGACCAATTGCCACTAGCGGACGGGGTGAGCAGTTCTTC
v_call: TRBV6-6; clone_size: -; d_call: TRBD2; j_call: TRBJ2-7; cdr3_aa: CASSYGAGLEQYF; cdr3_nt: TGTGCCAGCAGTTACGGAGCGGGGCTTGAGCAGTACTTC
v_call: TRBV7-9; clone_size: -; d_call: TRBD2; j_call: TRBJ2-1; cdr3_aa: CASSPRLAGTYNEQFF; cdr3_nt: TGTGCCAGCAGCCCCAGACTAGCGGGGACCTACAATGAGCAGTTCTTC
v_call: TRBV4-1; clone_size: few; d_call: TRBD1; j_call: TRBJ1-5; cdr3_aa: CASSQDAQTGANQPQHF; cdr3_nt: TGCGCCAGCAGCCAAGATGCCCAAACAGGGGCCAATCAGCCCCAGCATTTT
v_call: TRBV10-1; clone_size: few; d_call: -; j_call: TRBJ2-7; cdr3_aa: CASSERAGQTYEQYF; cdr3_nt: TGCGCCAGCAGTGAGCGGGCAGGGCAGACCTACGAGCAGTACTTC
v_call: TRBV6-4; clone_size: -; d_call: TRBD1; j_call: TRBJ2-7; cdr3_aa: CASRRQGATPYEQYF; cdr3_nt: TGTGCCAGCAGGAGACAGGGGGCAACTCCCTACGAGCAGTACTTC
v_call: TRBV7-2; clone_size: -; d_call: -; j_call: TRBJ2-1; cdr3_aa: CASSTWGAYNEQFF; cdr3_nt: TGTGCCAGCAGCACCTGGGGGGCCTACAATGAGCAGTTCTTC
v_call: TRBV18; clone_size: -; d_call: TRBD1; j_call: TRBJ2-7; cdr3_aa: CASSLTGDEQYF; cdr3_nt: TGTGCCAGCTCACTTACAGGGGACGAGCAGTACTTC
v_call: TRBV28; clone_size: -; d_call: -; j_call: TRBJ2-7; cdr3_aa: CASTESPIPYEQYF; cdr3_nt: TGTGCCAGCACCGAGTCACCCATCCCCTACGAGCAGTACTTC
v_call: TRBV10-1; clone_size: -; d_call: -; j_call: TRBJ1-3; cdr3_aa: CASSASRSGNTIYF; cdr3_nt: TGCGCCAGCAGTGCGTCCAGATCTGGAAACACCATATATTTT